This entry is about one TCR beta chain. The germline V gene has CDR1 SGHRS and CDR2 YFSETQ. This CDR3 is built from 17 residues. V dropped 1 base and J dropped 7 bases, with 20 bases sitting between them. Per the authors' pipeline: Reference gene primer amplification gave nucleated cell count estimates. Sequenced by immunoSEQ multiplex PCR; TCRdb stores in-frame clones only, minus some. V and J calls plus clone size are reproduced from that table; the DNA served to infer D and trimming. This sample yields some 510,000 clones, of which around 89% are seen a single time; 1.8% belongs to the top ten. This record belongs to a study of blood T cell repertoires in COVID-19. In the study overall: The United States, Italy and Spain were the sources of the acute and convalescent COVID-19 samples.

Participant age was roughly 18 to 95 years, and participants resided in about two dozen US areas. Recovered status in Cohort 3 required two negative PCRs, clearance, or symptom resolution. The sequenced sample was PBMCs or T cells enriched from blood (not recorded which). This TCR came from a woman aged 40 to 49 who had recovered from COVID-19. The gene calls are TRBV5-1 and TRBJ1-4; TRBD1 might be the D (6 bases). CDR3 nucleotide sequence: TGCGCCAGCAGCTTGTCCCGGACAAACTCCAGGGGTGAAAAACTGTTTTTT. Protein: CASSLSRTNSRGEKLFF.